Listed below are T cell receptor beta chains from one sample, sequenced in a study of beta chain features in type 1 diabetes. Generated by immunoSEQ multiplex PCR, the TCRdb table keeps only in-frame clones and is missing some. The table shows 130,000 to 150,000 clones, with roughly 10% occurring only once. Sequences were obtained from naive CD4+ T cells from blood. Receptor source: a man between 18 and 35 years old in good health. The CDR3 runs from the conserved cysteine through the conserved F or W. Clone size is given for some rows only: seen once, a few or many times, or a class if the clone is expanded.

V gene	J gene	clone size	CDR3 protein
TRBV7-2	TRBJ2-7	NA	CASSPWDKRYEQYF
TRBV11-2	TRBJ1-6	few	CASSQKGVNSPLHF
TRBV7-2	TRBJ2-3	few	CASSLDSTSTDTQYF
TRBV11-2	TRBJ2-3	NA	CASSLGGGGTDTQYF
TRBV5-1	TRBJ2-3	few	CASSLGIGTASTDTQYF
TRBV7-8	TRBJ2-1	few	CASSLESRGTGPKNEQFF
TRBV4-1	TRBJ2-7	many	CASSPTGSYEQYF
TRBV7-2	TRBJ1-2	few	CASYHGVTYGYTF
TRBV27	TRBJ1-2	NA	CASSLSGSRGFGYTF
TRBV18	TRBJ2-5	few	CASSPSDQETQYF
TRBV5-6	TRBJ1-6	NA	CASSSRERGSYNSPLHF
TRBV4-2	TRBJ2-5	few	CASSQGRAGEETQYF
TRBV7-8	TRBJ1-2	NA	CASSLTGSNYGYTF
TRBV11-2	TRBJ1-5	NA	CASSLDRVNQPQHF
TRBV7-2	TRBJ2-3	few	CASSLGGQPGDTQYF
TRBV4-2	TRBJ2-1	NA	CASSFRTGEDEQFF
TRBV7-3	TRBJ1-6	few	CASSLRAVNSPLHF
TRBV18	TRBJ2-3	few	CASSPRGVSDTQYF
TRBV5-6	TRBJ1-6	few	CASSRQISPLHF
TRBV7-2	TRBJ2-5	few	CASSLRQGRETQYF
TRBV7-3	TRBJ2-1	NA	CASSLGRGSYNEQFF
TRBV5-6	TRBJ1-5	few	CASSQGASNQPQHF
TRBV15	TRBJ2-3	NA	CATSRADRGRSDTQYF
TRBV4-3	TRBJ2-7	few	CASSQAGGSYEQYF
TRBV11-1	TRBJ2-3	few	CASSPLDPTDTQYF
TRBV11-2	TRBJ1-5	once	CASSSQDQPQHF
TRBV28	TRBJ2-7	few	CASSTQSPYEQYF
TRBV5-6	TRBJ1-2	few	CASSFLGGAVNYGYTF
TRBV10-2	TRBJ2-1	few	CASGSPRMSGGTYNEQFF
TRBV10-3	TRBJ2-5	NA	CAISEQGGETQYF
TRBV4-2	TRBJ2-5	few	CASSQDQTEETQYF
TRBV6-5	TRBJ2-7	NA	CASSYLDRAAYEQYF
TRBV7-6	TRBJ2-2	few	CASSLVRSITGELFF
TRBV27	TRBJ2-3	few	CASRLGGARDTQYF
TRBV15	TRBJ2-7	NA	CATSFRPGLGSYEQYF
TRBV11-3	TRBJ2-7	few	CASSLESVTLPPYEQYF
TRBV12-5	TRBJ2-1	few	CASLGGYNEQFF
TRBV28	TRBJ1-2	few	CASSRERGYTF
TRBV19	TRBJ2-5	NA	CASSIAARVQETQYF
TRBV6-6	TRBJ2-5	NA	CASRRGGGVETQYF
TRBV28	TRBJ1-2	NA	CASSLGQNYGYTF
TRBV7-9	TRBJ2-2	many	CASRSTGELFF
TRBV9	TRBJ2-2	NA	CASSGNSGGGNTGELFF